The entry that follows covers one TCR beta chain sequence. Deletions cut 1 base from V and 13 bases from J, with 9 bases between. Looked up from germline, CDR1 is SGHDT and CDR2 is YYEEEE. This CDR3 is built from 11 residues. The data derive from a study of shared clonotypes between healthy human individuals. TCRdb's copy holds only in-frame clones and misses some; the assay was immunoSEQ multiplex PCR. The data contain around 510,000 clones, around 81% of them singletons. V gene TRBV5-6 combines with J gene TRBJ2-1, with D unclear. The sample comprised PBMCs. The clonotype originates from a woman between 40 and 50 years old in good health. Some clones in this sample may be carry-over from other donors' samples. CDR3 DNA sequence: TGTGCCAGCAGCTTGTACTCAGCTCAGTTCTTC. Protein: CASSLYSAQFF.